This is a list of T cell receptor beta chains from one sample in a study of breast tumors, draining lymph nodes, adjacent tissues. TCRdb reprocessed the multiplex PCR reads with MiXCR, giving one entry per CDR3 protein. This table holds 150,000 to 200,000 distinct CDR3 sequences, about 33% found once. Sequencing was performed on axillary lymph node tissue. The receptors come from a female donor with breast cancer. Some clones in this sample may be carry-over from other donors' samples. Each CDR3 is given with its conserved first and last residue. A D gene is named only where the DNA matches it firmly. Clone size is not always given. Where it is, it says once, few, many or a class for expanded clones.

CDR3 DNA: TGCAGTGCTGACCCTCTAGCGGGAGAATCCTACGAGCAGTACTTC; CDR3 protein: CSADPLAGESYEQYF; clone size: many; V gene: TRBV20-1; D gene: TRBD2; J gene: TRBJ2-7
CDR3 DNA: TGCGCCAGCAGCTTGAATCTTGACACAGACTACGAGCAGTACTTC; CDR3 protein: CASSLNLDTDYEQYF; clone size: many; V gene: TRBV5-1; D gene: -; J gene: TRBJ2-7
CDR3 DNA: TGTGCCAGCAGCTTAGTCACTAGCACCCGCAATGAGCAGTTCTTC; CDR3 protein: CASSLVTSTRNEQFF; clone size: many; V gene: TRBV11-2; D gene: -; J gene: TRBJ2-1
CDR3 DNA: TGTGCCAGCAGTTTATGGGCGGGATCTACCTATAATTCACCCCTCCACTTT; CDR3 protein: CASSLWAGSTYNSPLHF; clone size: once; V gene: TRBV28; D gene: -; J gene: TRBJ1-6
CDR3 DNA: TGTGCCAGCAGCCCTCGTCCCAGAGCGACCTATGGCTACACCTTC; CDR3 protein: CASSPRPRATYGYTF; clone size: many; V gene: TRBV14; D gene: -; J gene: TRBJ1-2
CDR3 DNA: TGTGCCAGCAGCTTACAGGGCGCTTCCGGCGAGCAGTACTTC; CDR3 protein: CASSLQGASGEQYF; clone size: many; V gene: TRBV7-6; D gene: -; J gene: TRBJ2-7
CDR3 DNA: TGTGCCAGCAGTTTAGCTGTTATAGATGGCTACACCTTC; CDR3 protein: CASSLAVIDGYTF; clone size: many; V gene: TRBV12-3/TRBV12-4; D gene: -; J gene: TRBJ1-2
CDR3 DNA: TGTGCCAGCAGCGTAGGGGCAGCCAGTTCACCCCTCCCCTTT; CDR3 protein: CASSVGAASSPLPF; clone size: once; V gene: TRBV9; D gene: -; J gene: TRBJ1-6
CDR3 DNA: TGCAGCGCCAAAACAGGAGGACAGCCCCAGCATTTT; CDR3 protein: CSAKTGGQPQHF; clone size: -; V gene: TRBV29-1; D gene: -; J gene: TRBJ1-5
CDR3 DNA: TGTGCCAGCAGCTGGGGGACAGCGATAAACACTGAAGCTTTCTTT; CDR3 protein: CASSWGTAINTEAFF; clone size: few; V gene: TRBV5-6; D gene: TRBD1; J gene: TRBJ1-1
CDR3 DNA: TGCAGCGTTGAAGGCCTGGGTGGCATTTACGAGCAGTACTTC; CDR3 protein: CSVEGLGGIYEQYF; clone size: once; V gene: TRBV29-1; D gene: -; J gene: TRBJ2-7
CDR3 DNA: TGCAGTGCACCCTCGGCGGACAGGGGTGCCTATGGCTACACCTTC; CDR3 protein: CSAPSADRGAYGYTF; clone size: many; V gene: TRBV20-1; D gene: TRBD1; J gene: TRBJ1-2
CDR3 DNA: TGTGCCATCAGTGAGACCCTAGGGAAAGCTTTCTTT; CDR3 protein: CAISETLGKAFF; clone size: many; V gene: TRBV10-3; D gene: -; J gene: TRBJ1-1
CDR3 DNA: TGTGCCAGCAGTTACCTAGCGGGGAAGAGGGATGAGCAGTTCTTC; CDR3 protein: CASSYLAGKRDEQFF; clone size: many; V gene: TRBV12-3/TRBV12-4; D gene: TRBD2; J gene: TRBJ2-1
CDR3 DNA: TGCGCCAGCAGCTTAATAGATAGTACAGGCGTATACAATGAGCAGTCCTTC; CDR3 protein: CASSLIDSTGVYNEQSF; clone size: -; V gene: TRBV5-1; D gene: -; J gene: TRBJ2-1
CDR3 DNA: TGCGCCAGCAGCACGCACGAGGGAGATACGCAGTATTTT; CDR3 protein: CASSTHEGDTQYF; clone size: many; V gene: TRBV5-1; D gene: -; J gene: TRBJ2-3
CDR3 DNA: TGTGCCACCCGACAGGGGGCCTCAAATGGGCAGTTCTTC; CDR3 protein: CATRQGASNGQFF; clone size: few; V gene: TRBV6-5; D gene: TRBD1; J gene: TRBJ2-1
CDR3 DNA: TGTGCCTGGAGTGTTAGACAAAATGAAAAACTGTTTTTT; CDR3 protein: CAWSVRQNEKLFF; clone size: many; V gene: TRBV30; D gene: -; J gene: TRBJ1-4
CDR3 DNA: TGTGCCAGCAGCGGTCGGAGCTCCTACAATGAGCTGTCCTTC; CDR3 protein: CASSGRSSYNELSF; clone size: -; V gene: TRBV9; D gene: -; J gene: TRBJ2-1
CDR3 DNA: TGCGCCAGCAGCTTGCGGGGGAGGCAGACTAACACTGAAGCTTTCTTT; CDR3 protein: CASSLRGRQTNTEAFF; clone size: -; V gene: TRBV5-1; D gene: -; J gene: TRBJ1-1
CDR3 DNA: TGTGCCAGCAGTGTGGACAGGGATGGCTACACCTTC; CDR3 protein: CASSVDRDGYTF; clone size: -; V gene: TRBV2; D gene: TRBD1; J gene: TRBJ1-2
CDR3 DNA: TGTGCCAGCAGCCAGGGCTGGAGCACTGAAGCTTTCTTT; CDR3 protein: CASSQGWSTEAFF; clone size: few; V gene: TRBV25-1; D gene: -; J gene: TRBJ1-1
CDR3 DNA: TGCGCCAGCAGCTTGGCCCCCGACAATCGAAACACCATATATTTT; CDR3 protein: CASSLAPDNRNTIYF; clone size: -; V gene: TRBV5-1; D gene: -; J gene: TRBJ1-3
CDR3 DNA: TGTGCCACCAGTTCGGCCCTGAGGGATGGCTACACCTTC; CDR3 protein: CATSSALRDGYTF; clone size: -; V gene: TRBV24-1; D gene: -; J gene: TRBJ1-2
CDR3 DNA: TGTGCCAGCAGCTTTCGATGGACCGGGGAGCTGTTTTTT; CDR3 protein: CASSFRWTGELFF; clone size: many; V gene: TRBV7-9; D gene: -; J gene: TRBJ2-2
CDR3 DNA: TGTGCCAGCAGCCCCCAAGCGGGGTCGGGCGAGCAGTACTTC; CDR3 protein: CASSPQAGSGEQYF; clone size: many; V gene: TRBV7-2; D gene: TRBD2; J gene: TRBJ2-7
CDR3 DNA: TGTGCCAGCAGCCAAAGTCAGGGCTACACCTTC; CDR3 protein: CASSQSQGYTF; clone size: many; V gene: TRBV3-1; D gene: -; J gene: TRBJ1-2
CDR3 DNA: TGTGCCAGTAAGAGTTGGGGGGAGGACATTCAGTACTTC; CDR3 protein: CASKSWGEDIQYF; clone size: many; V gene: TRBV19; D gene: -; J gene: TRBJ2-4
CDR3 DNA: TGTGCCAGCAGCGTAGCTCCAGCGGGGGAAAAACTGTTTTTT; CDR3 protein: CASSVAPAGEKLFF; clone size: -; V gene: TRBV9; D gene: -; J gene: TRBJ1-4
CDR3 DNA: TGTGCCAGCAGTGAAGGACTCACCTACGAGCAGTACTTC; CDR3 protein: CASSEGLTYEQYF; clone size: many; V gene: TRBV2; D gene: -; J gene: TRBJ2-7
CDR3 DNA: TGTGCCAGCAGTAGCGGGGGAAATGAGCAGTTCTTC; CDR3 protein: CASSSGGNEQFF; clone size: many; V gene: TRBV7-9; D gene: TRBD2; J gene: TRBJ2-1
CDR3 DNA: TGTGCCAGCACCCTTGGTGTGTCTGGCTACACCTTC; CDR3 protein: CASTLGVSGYTF; clone size: many; V gene: TRBV12-3/TRBV12-4; D gene: -; J gene: TRBJ1-2
CDR3 DNA: TGTGCCAGTAGTATAGATCAGTATAAGGGCGGCAGATATCAGCCCCAGCATTTT; CDR3 protein: CASSIDQYKGGRYQPQHF; clone size: many; V gene: TRBV19; D gene: -; J gene: TRBJ1-5
CDR3 DNA: TGCGCCAGCAGCTTGTTCGGGACTAGCGGATACACAGATACGCAGTATTTT; CDR3 protein: CASSLFGTSGYTDTQYF; clone size: many; V gene: TRBV5-1; D gene: TRBD2; J gene: TRBJ2-3
CDR3 DNA: TGTGCCAGCAGAAACACAGCGGGAGGGCCAGATACGCAGTATTTT; CDR3 protein: CASRNTAGGPDTQYF; clone size: many; V gene: TRBV6-6; D gene: TRBD2; J gene: TRBJ2-3
CDR3 DNA: TGTGCCAGCAGTACCAGGACAGGGGGCTTAGGAAACACCATATATTTT; CDR3 protein: CASSTRTGGLGNTIYF; clone size: many; V gene: TRBV27; D gene: TRBD1; J gene: TRBJ1-3
CDR3 DNA: TGTGCCAGCAGCCAATCTGCTACAGGGTACGAGCAGTACTTC; CDR3 protein: CASSQSATGYEQYF; clone size: many; V gene: TRBV27; D gene: -; J gene: TRBJ2-7
CDR3 DNA: TGCAGTCAGACCGGGGATCCTAACTATGGCTACACCTTC; CDR3 protein: CSQTGDPNYGYTF; clone size: many; V gene: TRBV20-1; D gene: -; J gene: TRBJ1-2
CDR3 DNA: TGTGCCAGCAACTTAGGGCCCGCGCTTGGCGGGGGCGGAGAGACCCAGTACTTC; CDR3 protein: CASNLGPALGGGGETQYF; clone size: -; V gene: TRBV7-6; D gene: -; J gene: TRBJ2-5
CDR3 DNA: TGTGCCAGCAGCGGTAGCGGGAGGGTATACAATGAGCAGTTCTTC; CDR3 protein: CASSGSGRVYNEQFF; clone size: many; V gene: TRBV9; D gene: TRBD2; J gene: TRBJ2-1
CDR3 DNA: TGTGCCAGCAGCTTAGTTTCCGGGGCGGGAGGGGGCTACAATGAGCAGTTCTTC; CDR3 protein: CASSLVSGAGGGYNEQFF; clone size: many; V gene: TRBV7-2; D gene: TRBD2; J gene: TRBJ2-1
CDR3 DNA: TGCGCCAGCAGCCTCGGGACAGGGGGAGCGGAAGAGCAGTTCTTC; CDR3 protein: CASSLGTGGAEEQFF; clone size: many; V gene: TRBV5-1; D gene: TRBD1; J gene: TRBJ2-1
CDR3 DNA: TGCGCCAGCAGCCTCGGACAGGGTGCCATATATTTT; CDR3 protein: CASSLGQGAIYF; clone size: many; V gene: TRBV5-1; D gene: TRBD1; J gene: TRBJ1-3
CDR3 DNA: TGTGCCAGCAGCTACGGGACTAGCGGTAAAAACATTCAGTACTTC; CDR3 protein: CASSYGTSGKNIQYF; clone size: few; V gene: TRBV11-3; D gene: TRBD2; J gene: TRBJ2-4
CDR3 DNA: TGCGCCAGCAGCCTCTCGGTACTAGCGGGGTCGAACACAGGGGAGCTGCTTTTT; CDR3 protein: CASSLSVLAGSNTGELLF; clone size: -; V gene: TRBV5-1; D gene: TRBD2; J gene: TRBJ2-2
CDR3 DNA: TGTGCCAGCAGCCTCAGGACGGATCAGCCCCAGCATTTT; CDR3 protein: CASSLRTDQPQHF; clone size: many; V gene: TRBV5-6; D gene: -; J gene: TRBJ1-5
CDR3 DNA: TGTGCCAGCACCACGGACAGGATGATCGGAAACACCATATATTTT; CDR3 protein: CASTTDRMIGNTIYF; clone size: many; V gene: TRBV6-2/TRBV6-3; D gene: TRBD1; J gene: TRBJ1-3
CDR3 DNA: TGTGCCAGCAGCCCAGCGGGGGTCGAGACCCAGTACTTC; CDR3 protein: CASSPAGVETQYF; clone size: many; V gene: TRBV3-1; D gene: TRBD2; J gene: TRBJ2-5
CDR3 DNA: TGTGCCAGCAGCGACGGGACAGGGAAGCTGGATGGCTACACCTTC; CDR3 protein: CASSDGTGKLDGYTF; clone size: many; V gene: TRBV7-9; D gene: TRBD1; J gene: TRBJ1-2
CDR3 DNA: TGCAGCGTTGTGTGGGGGGCCTACGAGCAGTACTTC; CDR3 protein: CSVVWGAYEQYF; clone size: many; V gene: TRBV29-1; D gene: -; J gene: TRBJ2-7
CDR3 DNA: TGCGCCAGCAGTCTCGGGGTACCAGATACGCAGTATTTT; CDR3 protein: CASSLGVPDTQYF; clone size: few; V gene: TRBV10-1; D gene: -; J gene: TRBJ2-3
CDR3 DNA: TGTGCCGGCAGTTACTCGGGCGGGGCTGGTAGTTCACCCCTCCACTTT; CDR3 protein: CAGSYSGGAGSSPLHF; clone size: -; V gene: TRBV6-5; D gene: -; J gene: TRBJ1-6
CDR3 DNA: TGCGCCAGCAGCCCCACTAGCGGGGTAAGGACAGATACGCAGTATTTT; CDR3 protein: CASSPTSGVRTDTQYF; clone size: -; V gene: TRBV5-1; D gene: TRBD2; J gene: TRBJ2-3
CDR3 DNA: TGTGCCAGCTCACCAGGGACAGGGAATGAAAAACTGTTTTTT; CDR3 protein: CASSPGTGNEKLFF; clone size: -; V gene: TRBV18; D gene: TRBD1; J gene: TRBJ1-4
CDR3 DNA: TGTGCCAGCAGCGGAACCGGGACTACCAGAGAGACCCAGTACTTC; CDR3 protein: CASSGTGTTRETQYF; clone size: many; V gene: TRBV7-2; D gene: TRBD2; J gene: TRBJ2-5
CDR3 DNA: TGCAGTGCTAGAGATGATAGCGGGAGTCTCCCTGGGGCCAACGTCCTAACTTTC; CDR3 protein: CSARDDSGSLPGANVLTF; clone size: -; V gene: TRBV20-1; D gene: TRBD2; J gene: TRBJ2-6